The rows below give T cell receptor beta chains drawn from one sample of a study of OX40 agonist ivuxolimab in advanced cancers. TCRdb keeps only in-frame clones here, not all; method: immunoSEQ multiplex PCR. The sample includes around 30,000 clones, approximately 89% of them seen just once. The sequenced sample was CD4+ or CD8+ T cells sorted from blood, obtained in a trial of the OX40 agonist ivuxolimab. These receptors all stem from an adult with an advanced solid tumor such as melanoma, head and neck, liver or kidney cancer. CDR3s include the opening cysteine and the closing phenylalanine or tryptophan. D genes are given only for firm matches. Some rows have no size entry. The others give once, few or many, or a class for an expanded clone.

TRBD1 TRBJ2-5 TRBV2 - CASRDPTGQGAGETQYF TGTGCCAGCAGGGACCCCACGGGACAGGGGGCTGGAGAGACCCAGTACTTC
- TRBJ2-1 TRBV27 - CASSSQGPINEQFF TGTGCCAGCAGTAGTCAGGGACCGATCAATGAGCAGTTCTTC
TRBD2 TRBJ2-7 TRBV13 - CASSLGLAGYAYEQYF TGTGCCAGCAGCTTGGGACTAGCGGGCTACGCCTACGAGCAGTACTTC
- TRBJ1-1 TRBV28 few CASSPFGGSNTEAFF TGTGCCAGCAGTCCTTTTGGGGGGTCGAACACTGAAGCTTTCTTT
- TRBJ2-7 TRBV5-1 - CASSFGQGIYEQYF TGTGCCAGCAGCTTTGGGCAGGGGATCTACGAGCAGTACTTC
- TRBJ2-7 TRBV28 - CASSLRGAPEQYF TGTGCCAGCAGTTTGAGGGGGGCGCCCGAGCAGTACTTC
- TRBJ1-5 TRBV19 - CASSIGPVPQHF TGTGCCAGTAGTATAGGCCCCGTGCCCCAGCATTTT
- TRBJ2-2 TRBV27 - CASSARAANTGELFF TGTGCCAGCAGCGCCCGGGCAGCGAACACCGGGGAGCTGTTTTTT
TRBD2 TRBJ2-1 TRBV27 - CASSLRTSGNEQFF TGTGCCAGCAGCCTCAGGACTAGCGGAAATGAGCAGTTCTTC
- TRBJ1-1 TRBV7-6 - CASRDYGTEAFF TGTGCCAGCAGGGACTACGGCACTGAAGCTTTCTTT
TRBD2 TRBJ2-1 TRBV19 - CASSKTSGGAYNEQFF TGTGCCAGTAGCAAGACTAGCGGGGGGGCCTACAATGAGCAGTTCTTC
- TRBJ2-7 TRBV18 - CASSTDGAYEQYF TGTGCCAGCTCGACGGACGGGGCCTACGAGCAGTACTTC
TRBD2 TRBJ2-1 TRBV7-3 - CASSQSGSPYNEQFF TGTGCCAGCAGCCAGAGCGGGAGCCCGTACAATGAGCAGTTCTTC
- TRBJ1-1 TRBV19 - CASSTPGTGRDTEAFF TGTGCCAGTAGTACACCTGGAACAGGGAGGGACACTGAAGCTTTCTTT
TRBD1 TRBJ1-2 TRBV11-2 - CASSSSGTGYGYTF TGTGCCAGCAGCTCTAGTGGGACAGGGTATGGCTACACCTTC
TRBD2 TRBJ2-7 TRBV11-2 - CASSLVGLAGESGQYF TGTGCCAGCAGCTTAGTGGGACTAGCGGGAGAATCGGGGCAGTACTTC